These T cell receptor beta chains were read from a single sample in a study of cytomegalovirus exposure and HLA in healthy donors. Produced via immunoSEQ multiplex PCR; TCRdb's table is partial and in-frame only. The table includes fewer than 150,000 clones, about 74% detected once. The sequenced material came from PBMCs. All receptors come from a man aged 40-49 years in good health and CMV-seronegative. Both conserved end residues are part of each CDR3. The order of the fields is CDR3 length, D gene, J gene, V gene, clone size, CDR3 protein, CDR3 DNA. A D gene is named only where the DNA matches it firmly. Where a row states a size, it is once, few, many or the class of an expanded clone; other rows omit it.

CDR3 length: 17
D gene: TRBD2
J gene: TRBJ2-1
V gene: TRBV5-4
clone size: NA
CDR3 protein: CASSLGVAGGSYNEQFF
CDR3 DNA: TGTGCCAGCAGCTTGGGGGTAGCGGGAGGCTCTTACAATGAGCAGTTCTTC

CDR3 length: 12
D gene: NA
J gene: TRBJ2-7
V gene: TRBV6-1
clone size: NA
CDR3 protein: CASSPENYEQYF
CDR3 DNA: TGTGCCAGCAGTCCGGAGAACTACGAGCAGTACTTC

CDR3 length: 13
D gene: NA
J gene: TRBJ1-2
V gene: TRBV28
clone size: NA
CDR3 protein: CASSERGGGGYTF
CDR3 DNA: TGTGCCAGCAGTGAACGGGGGGGCGGTGGCTACACCTTC

CDR3 length: 14
D gene: NA
J gene: TRBJ1-2
V gene: TRBV27
clone size: NA
CDR3 protein: CASSYAGQIYGYTF
CDR3 DNA: TGTGCCAGCAGTTACGCGGGGCAGATCTATGGCTACACCTTC

CDR3 length: 14
D gene: NA
J gene: TRBJ1-1
V gene: TRBV7-2
clone size: NA
CDR3 protein: CASTPRGWNTEAFF
CDR3 DNA: TGTGCCAGCACCCCCCGCGGATGGAACACTGAAGCTTTCTTT

CDR3 length: 14
D gene: NA
J gene: TRBJ2-1
V gene: TRBV29-1
clone size: NA
CDR3 protein: CSVAPSGAYNEQFF
CDR3 DNA: TGCAGCGTTGCTCCAAGCGGAGCCTACAATGAGCAGTTCTTC

CDR3 length: 14
D gene: NA
J gene: TRBJ2-6
V gene: TRBV28
clone size: NA
CDR3 protein: CASSSGSGANVLTF
CDR3 DNA: TGTGCCAGCAGTTCGGGCTCTGGGGCCAACGTCCTGACTTTC

CDR3 length: 15
D gene: TRBD1
J gene: TRBJ1-3
V gene: TRBV4-3
clone size: few
CDR3 protein: CASSENRGLGNTIYF
CDR3 DNA: TGCGCCAGCAGCGAAAACAGGGGGCTTGGAAACACCATATATTTT

CDR3 length: 13
D gene: TRBD1
J gene: TRBJ2-7
V gene: TRBV19
clone size: NA
CDR3 protein: CASSPDRAYEQYF
CDR3 DNA: TGTGCCAGTAGTCCCGACAGGGCCTACGAGCAGTACTTC

CDR3 length: 17
D gene: NA
J gene: TRBJ2-3
V gene: TRBV13
clone size: few
CDR3 protein: CASSLRQGGISTDTQYF
CDR3 DNA: TGTGCCAGCAGCTTACGGCAGGGGGGCATAAGCACAGATACGCAGTATTTT

CDR3 length: 15
D gene: NA
J gene: TRBJ1-2
V gene: TRBV7-3
clone size: NA
CDR3 protein: CASSLLGGSVYGYTF
CDR3 DNA: TGTGCCAGCAGCTTGCTGGGGGGTAGCGTCTATGGCTACACCTTC

CDR3 length: 13
D gene: TRBD1
J gene: TRBJ1-2
V gene: TRBV7-9
clone size: NA
CDR3 protein: CASSPTGVYGYTF
CDR3 DNA: TGTGCCAGCAGCCCGACAGGGGTTTATGGCTACACCTTC

CDR3 length: 16
D gene: TRBD2
J gene: TRBJ2-3
V gene: TRBV6-5
clone size: once
CDR3 protein: CASSYGTSGGEDTQYF
CDR3 DNA: TGTGCCAGCAGTTACGGGACTAGCGGGGGGGAAGATACGCAGTATTTT

CDR3 length: 13
D gene: NA
J gene: TRBJ2-7
V gene: TRBV5-1
clone size: NA
CDR3 protein: CASSLGEVYEQYF
CDR3 DNA: TGCGCCAGCAGCTTGGGGGAGGTCTACGAGCAGTACTTC

CDR3 length: 16
D gene: TRBD1
J gene: TRBJ1-2
V gene: TRBV5-1
clone size: NA
CDR3 protein: CASSVQTGTGTYGYTF
CDR3 DNA: TGCGCCAGCAGCGTACAAACCGGGACAGGGACCTATGGCTACACCTTC

CDR3 length: 15
D gene: TRBD1
J gene: TRBJ1-6
V gene: TRBV4-1
clone size: NA
CDR3 protein: CASSQGRRGNSPLHF
CDR3 DNA: TGCGCCAGCAGCCAAGGACGCAGGGGGAATTCACCCCTCCACTTT

CDR3 length: 15
D gene: TRBD2
J gene: TRBJ2-1
V gene: TRBV27
clone size: NA
CDR3 protein: CASSLFASGYNEQFF
CDR3 DNA: TGTGCCAGCAGTTTATTCGCTAGCGGCTACAATGAGCAGTTCTTC

CDR3 length: 15
D gene: TRBD1
J gene: TRBJ2-3
V gene: TRBV19
clone size: NA
CDR3 protein: CASSDAGQGTNTQYF
CDR3 DNA: TGTGCCAGTAGCGATGCGGGACAGGGTACAAATACGCAGTATTTT

CDR3 length: 16
D gene: TRBD1
J gene: TRBJ2-7
V gene: TRBV4-2
clone size: NA
CDR3 protein: CASSPLGDRDADEQYF
CDR3 DNA: TGTGCCAGCAGCCCACTAGGGGACAGGGACGCCGACGAGCAGTACTTC

CDR3 length: 14
D gene: TRBD2
J gene: TRBJ2-5
V gene: TRBV30
clone size: NA
CDR3 protein: CAWSELAGGETQYF
CDR3 DNA: TGTGCCTGGAGTGAACTAGCGGGAGGAGAGACCCAGTACTTC

CDR3 length: 14
D gene: TRBD1
J gene: TRBJ2-7
V gene: TRBV5-1
clone size: once
CDR3 protein: CASSPGTEAYEQYF
CDR3 DNA: TGCGCCAGCAGCCCAGGGACAGAAGCCTACGAGCAGTACTTC

CDR3 length: 14
D gene: NA
J gene: TRBJ2-1
V gene: TRBV5-6
clone size: NA
CDR3 protein: CASRFYGGPNEQFF
CDR3 DNA: TGTGCCAGCAGGTTCTACGGGGGGCCGAATGAGCAGTTCTTC

CDR3 length: 14
D gene: TRBD1
J gene: TRBJ1-5
V gene: TRBV5-6
clone size: NA
CDR3 protein: CASSLGGQGQPQHF
CDR3 DNA: TGTGCCAGCAGCTTGGGGGGACAGGGTCAGCCCCAGCATTTT

CDR3 length: 15
D gene: NA
J gene: TRBJ2-2
V gene: TRBV30
clone size: NA
CDR3 protein: CAWGRGATNTGELFF
CDR3 DNA: TGTGCCTGGGGCCGGGGGGCGACGAACACCGGGGAGCTGTTTTTT

CDR3 length: 15
D gene: TRBD1
J gene: TRBJ2-6
V gene: TRBV6-1
clone size: medium-sized
CDR3 protein: CASSEQGAGANVLTF
CDR3 DNA: TGTGCCAGCAGTGAACAGGGGGCTGGGGCCAACGTCCTGACTTTC

CDR3 length: 16
D gene: TRBD2
J gene: TRBJ2-1
V gene: TRBV5-1
clone size: NA
CDR3 protein: CASSLSTSGRGDEQFF
CDR3 DNA: TGCGCCAGCAGCTTGTCGACTAGCGGGAGAGGGGATGAGCAGTTCTTC

CDR3 length: 13
D gene: NA
J gene: TRBJ1-5
V gene: TRBV18
clone size: NA
CDR3 protein: CASSPSTDQPQHF
CDR3 DNA: TGTGCCAGCTCACCATCGACAGATCAGCCCCAGCATTTT

CDR3 length: 15
D gene: TRBD1
J gene: TRBJ1-5
V gene: TRBV19
clone size: NA
CDR3 protein: CASRPQGAGNQPQHF
CDR3 DNA: TGTGCCAGTAGACCACAGGGGGCTGGCAATCAGCCCCAGCATTTT

CDR3 length: 16
D gene: TRBD2
J gene: TRBJ2-1
V gene: TRBV9
clone size: NA
CDR3 protein: CASSVAASGIYNEQFF
CDR3 DNA: TGTGCCAGCAGCGTAGCGGCTAGCGGGATCTACAATGAGCAGTTCTTC

CDR3 length: 16
D gene: TRBD1
J gene: TRBJ2-1
V gene: TRBV5-1
clone size: once
CDR3 protein: CASSLQGAHQYNEQFF
CDR3 DNA: TGCGCCAGCAGCTTACAGGGGGCGCATCAGTACAATGAGCAGTTCTTC

CDR3 length: 14
D gene: TRBD1
J gene: TRBJ2-7
V gene: TRBV7-2
clone size: NA
CDR3 protein: CASSLETGLYEQYF
CDR3 DNA: TGTGCCAGCAGCTTGGAGACAGGGCTATACGAGCAGTACTTC

CDR3 length: 14
D gene: NA
J gene: TRBJ2-7
V gene: TRBV10-1
clone size: NA
CDR3 protein: CASTRPGQSYEQYF
CDR3 DNA: TGCGCCAGCACCCGTCCTGGACAGAGCTACGAGCAGTACTTC

CDR3 length: 11
D gene: NA
J gene: TRBJ2-7
V gene: TRBV20-1
clone size: NA
CDR3 protein: CSALQGPEQYF
CDR3 DNA: TGCAGTGCGCTACAGGGACCCGAGCAGTACTTC

CDR3 length: 14
D gene: TRBD1
J gene: TRBJ2-7
V gene: TRBV5-6
clone size: NA
CDR3 protein: CASSGTDKPYEQYF
CDR3 DNA: TGTGCCAGCAGCGGGACAGATAAGCCCTACGAGCAGTACTTC

CDR3 length: 15
D gene: TRBD2
J gene: TRBJ2-1
V gene: TRBV6-5
clone size: NA
CDR3 protein: CASSYSVVAGTEQFF
CDR3 DNA: TGTGCCAGCAGTTACTCGGTGGTAGCGGGGACTGAGCAGTTCTTC

CDR3 length: 17
D gene: TRBD2
J gene: TRBJ2-2
V gene: TRBV7-3
clone size: few
CDR3 protein: CASSSGLAGVGTGELFF
CDR3 DNA: TGTGCCAGCAGCTCCGGACTAGCGGGAGTGGGCACCGGGGAGCTGTTCTTT

CDR3 length: 14
D gene: TRBD2
J gene: TRBJ2-1
V gene: TRBV5-1
clone size: NA
CDR3 protein: CASRERGSGNEQFF
CDR3 DNA: TGCGCCAGCCGTGAGCGGGGGAGCGGCAATGAGCAGTTCTTC

CDR3 length: 14
D gene: NA
J gene: TRBJ1-1
V gene: TRBV6-5
clone size: NA
CDR3 protein: CASSRGGVGTEAFF
CDR3 DNA: TGTGCCAGCAGTCGTGGGGGGGTAGGAACTGAAGCTTTCTTT

CDR3 length: 15
D gene: NA
J gene: TRBJ2-1
V gene: TRBV7-6
clone size: NA
CDR3 protein: CASSDDSSSYNEQFF
CDR3 DNA: TGTGCCAGCAGCGACGACTCCAGCTCCTACAATGAGCAGTTCTTC

CDR3 length: 13
D gene: NA
J gene: TRBJ1-1
V gene: TRBV6-6
clone size: NA
CDR3 protein: CASFQGLSTEAFF
CDR3 DNA: TGTGCCAGTTTCCAGGGCTTAAGTACTGAAGCTTTCTTT

CDR3 length: 14
D gene: NA
J gene: TRBJ2-7
V gene: TRBV7-8
clone size: once
CDR3 protein: CASSLTPSSYEQYF
CDR3 DNA: TGTGCCAGCAGCTTGACTCCAAGCTCCTACGAGCAGTACTTC

CDR3 length: 15
D gene: TRBD1
J gene: TRBJ2-5
V gene: TRBV9
clone size: NA
CDR3 protein: CASSLGQGPWETQYF
CDR3 DNA: TGTGCCAGCAGCTTAGGACAGGGTCCTTGGGAGACCCAGTACTTC

CDR3 length: 13
D gene: NA
J gene: TRBJ2-7
V gene: TRBV6-5
clone size: NA
CDR3 protein: CASSGDTGYEQYF
CDR3 DNA: TGTGCCAGCAGTGGGGACACGGGCTACGAGCAGTACTTC

CDR3 length: 12
D gene: NA
J gene: TRBJ2-7
V gene: TRBV29-1
clone size: few
CDR3 protein: CSVEEVRGEQYF
CDR3 DNA: TGCAGCGTTGAAGAGGTTCGGGGGGAGCAGTACTTC

CDR3 length: 19
D gene: TRBD1
J gene: TRBJ1-4
V gene: TRBV6-1
clone size: NA
CDR3 protein: CASSEARTGPPTTNEKLFF
CDR3 DNA: TGTGCCAGCAGTGAAGCTCGGACAGGTCCCCCGACAACTAATGAAAAACTGTTTTTT

CDR3 length: 13
D gene: TRBD1
J gene: TRBJ1-4
V gene: TRBV19
clone size: NA
CDR3 protein: CASRTTGEEKLFF
CDR3 DNA: TGTGCCAGTAGGACCACAGGGGAGGAAAAACTGTTTTTT

CDR3 length: 14
D gene: NA
J gene: TRBJ1-2
V gene: TRBV9
clone size: few
CDR3 protein: CASSVGAGGDGYTF
CDR3 DNA: TGTGCCAGCAGCGTAGGGGCCGGGGGTGATGGCTACACCTTC

CDR3 length: 17
D gene: TRBD2
J gene: TRBJ2-1
V gene: TRBV11-1
clone size: NA
CDR3 protein: CASSLEHGGGRDNEQFF
CDR3 DNA: TGTGCCAGCAGCTTAGAGCACGGTGGCGGGAGGGACAATGAGCAGTTCTTC

CDR3 length: 16
D gene: TRBD1
J gene: TRBJ2-3
V gene: TRBV25-1
clone size: NA
CDR3 protein: CASSESPGGTTDTQYF
CDR3 DNA: TGTGCCAGCAGTGAATCCCCAGGGGGCACCACAGATACGCAGTATTTT

CDR3 length: 14
D gene: NA
J gene: TRBJ2-5
V gene: TRBV19
clone size: few
CDR3 protein: CASSVAGLQETQYF
CDR3 DNA: TGTGCCAGTAGTGTGGCGGGCCTTCAAGAGACCCAGTACTTC

CDR3 length: 16
D gene: TRBD1
J gene: TRBJ2-7
V gene: TRBV4-1
clone size: NA
CDR3 protein: CASSPKPGTASYEQYF
CDR3 DNA: TGCGCCAGCAGCCCTAAACCCGGGACAGCCTCCTACGAGCAGTACTTC

CDR3 length: 15
D gene: TRBD1
J gene: TRBJ2-5
V gene: TRBV5-1
clone size: NA
CDR3 protein: CASTIGTGGSKTQYF
CDR3 DNA: TGCGCCAGCACCATCGGGACAGGGGGATCTAAGACCCAGTACTTC

CDR3 length: 15
D gene: NA
J gene: TRBJ2-7
V gene: TRBV11-1
clone size: few
CDR3 protein: CASSLAMQGVDEQYF
CDR3 DNA: TGTGCCAGCAGCTTAGCGATGCAGGGTGTCGACGAGCAGTACTTC

CDR3 length: 16
D gene: NA
J gene: TRBJ1-1
V gene: TRBV6-5
clone size: NA
CDR3 protein: CASSYPVRGGDTEAFF
CDR3 DNA: TGTGCCAGCAGTTACCCGGTGCGCGGGGGGGACACTGAAGCTTTCTTT

CDR3 length: 14
D gene: NA
J gene: TRBJ1-1
V gene: TRBV5-1
clone size: NA
CDR3 protein: CASSLAALGTEAFF
CDR3 DNA: TGCGCCAGCAGCTTGGCAGCGCTAGGCACTGAAGCTTTCTTT